Listed here are 23 T cell receptor beta chains from one sample, sequenced in a study of blood T cell repertoires in COVID-19 (dated by TCRdb to 2018 to 2020). Library preparation employed the immunoSEQ multiplex PCR assay. As stored in TCRdb, this immuneACCESS dataset retains in-frame rearrangements with V and J assigned. A fraction of the clones does not appear; measured against another copy, unresolved V genes explain less than half of the discrepancy, and the remainder lacks a known reason. The sample profile shows a few hundred thousand clones; about 87% of them were found once. The ten largest clones take up roughly 13% of the sample. The sample comprised peripheral blood. Receptor source: a woman in her forties or fifties with COVID-19, enrolled during active disease.

The gene calls are TRBV7-2 and TRBJ1-2, with 7 bases matching TRBD1. V was clipped by 5 bases and J by 8 bases; unmatched bases: 8. Looked up from germline, CDR1 is SGHTA and CDR2 is FQGNSA. This CDR3 region has 13 residues. The CDR3 here is CASSHTGDQGYTF. Written as DNA, the CDR3 is TGTGCCAGCAGCCATACAGGGGATCAGGGCTACACCTTC. Full variable domain (rest looked up from reference TRBV7-2 and TRBJ1-2): GAGVSQSPSNKVTEKGKDVELRCDPISGHTALYWYRQSLGQGLEFLIYFQGNSAPDKSGLPSDRFSAERTGGSVSTLTIQRTQQEDSAVYLCASSHTGDQGYTFGSGTRLTVV.

This clone occurred once. The V gene is TRBV11-2, the J gene TRBJ2-7, with D perhaps matching TRBD1 (5 bases). The V end was cut by 3 bases, the J end by 6 bases, with 21 bases between. CDR1 is SGHAT, CDR2 FQNNGV, per germline. The CDR3 totals 16 residues. DNA for the CDR3: TGTGCCAGCAGCTTTCCGTTGGGCAGGGTATCTTTCGAGCAGTACTTC. Its translation is CASSFPLGRVSFEQYF.

V gene TRBV3-1 (or the pseudogene TRBV3-2) combines with J gene TRBJ1-3, with D maybe TRBD1 (5 bases). The ends were cut back, 4 bases at V and 1 base at J, with 14 bases in the middle. This CDR3 has 16 residues. Germline V gene data show CDR1 as LGHDT and CDR2 as YNNKEL (reference sequence). The CDR3 sequence: CASSLPYGGSGNTIYF. CDR3 coding DNA: TGTGCCAGCAGCCTTCCCTACGGGGGGTCTGGAAACACCATATATTTT.

The chain links TRBV30 to TRBJ2-2; the D is unclear. The V and J ends lost 0 bases and 8 bases respectively, with 4 bases between them. Germline V gene data show CDR1 as GTSNPN and CDR2 as SVGIG (reference sequence). The CDR3 loop spans 11 amino acids. The CDR3 DNA is TGTGCCTGGAGTGTACGGGGGGAGCTGTTTTTT. Translated, it gives CAWSVRGELFF.

The chain combines TRBV2 with TRBJ2-3; no clear D. CDR3 length: 14 residues. Trimming took 2 bases from V and 6 from J, leaving 12 bases between them. The germline V gene has CDR1 SNHLY and CDR2 FYNNEI. The CDR3 DNA follows: TGTGCCAGCAGTGAAAACCCGGAGAAGGATACGCAGTATTTT. Its protein product is CASSENPEKDTQYF.

The V gene is TRBV6-5, the J gene TRBJ1-2, with D perhaps matching TRBD1 (5 bases). CDR1 is MNHEY, CDR2 SVGAGI, per germline. The CDR3 length is 16 residues. V shed 0 bases and J shed 8 bases, with 19 bases lying between them. The CDR3 loop reads CASSYSPNRDWGGYTF. Written as DNA, the CDR3 is TGTGCCAGCAGTTACTCGCCAAACCGGGACTGGGGAGGCTACACCTTC.

This clone was seen only a few times. The V gene is TRBV4-1, the J gene TRBJ1-5; TRBD1 is a possible D gene (6 bases). There are 17 residues in the CDR3. CDR1 and CDR2 (germline): MGHRA, YSYEKL. V lost 0 bases and J 6 bases, leaving 18 bases between the germline ends. For the CDR3, the DNA is TGCGCCAGCAGCCAAGATCTGGTTTTCAGGGGTGGTCAGCCCCAGCATTTT. Translated, it gives CASSQDLVFRGGQPQHF.

CDR3 bases: TGTGCCAGCACCCCAAGGCGGGGGGTCTCCTATAATTCACCCCTCCACTTT. It specifies CASTPRRGVSYNSPLHF. This sequence joins TRBV2 and TRBJ1-6; D perhaps matches TRBD1 (5 bases). Trimming took off 7 bases at V and 0 bases at J, with 16 bases between the two ends. There are 17 residues in the CDR3. Looked up from germline, CDR1 is SNHLY and CDR2 is FYNNEI. The full variable domain, with the rest looked up from reference TRBV2 and TRBJ1-6, is EPEVTQTPSHQVTQMGQEVILRCVPISNHLYFYWYRQILGQKVEFLVSFYNNEISEKSEIFDDQFSVERPDGSNFTLKIRSTKLEDSAMYFCASTPRRGVSYNSPLHFGNGTRLTVT.

This rearrangement joins TRBV6-5 to TRBJ2-2; possibly TRBD2 for D (5 bases). The CDR3 runs 13 residues. V was trimmed by 2 bases and J by 6 bases, leaving 7 bases between them. CDR1 is MNHEY and CDR2 is SVGAGI in the germline V gene. CDR3 residues: CASSYEGPGELFF. The CDR3 nucleotides read TGTGCCAGCAGTTACGAGGGCCCCGGGGAGCTGTTTTTT.

V is TRBV5-4 and J is TRBJ2-4; TRBD2 matches 7 bases. CDR3 length equals 15 residues. Losses at the gene ends were 0 bases for V and 6 bases for J; bases not matched to a gene: 6. Germline lookup yields CDR1 SGHNT and CDR2 YYREEE (reference sequence). CDR3 sequence: CASSLEEGRGNIQYF. In DNA, the CDR3 is TGTGCCAGCAGCTTGGAAGAGGGGAGGGGAAACATTCAGTACTTC.

This chain links TRBV6-5 with TRBJ2-3; the D gene is possibly TRBD1 (6 bases). V lost 4 bases and J 3 bases, leaving 11 bases between the germline ends. The CDR3 extends over 14 amino acids. CDR1 is MNHEY, CDR2 SVGAGI, per germline. CDR3 coding DNA: TGTGCCAGCAGTTCCATAGGACAGACAGATACGCAGTATTTT. Protein product: CASSSIGQTDTQYF.

A single count supports this clone. The CDR3 loop is CSVRDRRNTEAFF. DNA for the CDR3: TGCAGCGTGAGGGACAGAAGGAACACTGAAGCTTTCTTT. The V gene is TRBV29-1, the J gene TRBJ1-1, with 7 bases aligning to TRBD1. CDR1 is SQVTM, CDR2 ANQGSEA, per germline. The CDR3 is 13 residues long. J gave up 1 base and V 6 bases, and 5 bases lay outside the gene matches.

The chain recombines TRBV7-2 with TRBJ1-2; D is ambiguous. Germline-derived CDR1 and CDR2 are SGHTA and FQGNSA. This CDR3 contains 13 residues. The germline V and J ends were trimmed by 6 bases and 4 bases, with 12 bases remaining between them. The CDR3 is CASSTLAAYGYTF. The CDR3 DNA reads TGTGCCAGCAGTACCCTAGCCGCCTATGGCTACACCTTC.

J is TRBJ2-5 and V is TRBV9; D is ambiguous. The V gene lost 0 bases and the J gene lost 1 base, with 7 bases spanning the gap. Germline CDR1 is SGDLS and CDR2 is YYNGEE. CDR3 length equals 14 residues. CDR3 region: CASSVGPSQETQYF. The DNA of the CDR3 is TGTGCCAGCAGCGTAGGTCCGTCCCAAGAGACCCAGTACTTC.

V is TRBV4-1 and J is TRBJ1-2; possibly TRBD1 for D (5 bases). CDR3 size: 18 residues. CDR1 and CDR2 (germline): MGHRA, YSYEKL. Trimming removed 4 bases from V and 5 bases from J, with 26 bases in between. The CDR3: CASSRGHLTTRNSYGYTF. The CDR3 DNA is TGCGCCAGCAGCCGGGGCCATCTTACCACACGGAACTCTTATGGCTACACCTTC.

The J gene is TRBJ2-4, the V gene TRBV5-4, with 10 positions matching TRBD1. The V gene's germline CDR1 is SGHNT and CDR2 YYREEE (reference sequence). CDR3 length: 16 amino acids. J gave up 7 bases and V 7 bases, and 14 bases lay outside the gene matches. CDR3 sequence: CASCRDRGEGGNIQYF. The CDR3 DNA reads as TGTGCCAGCTGCCGGGACAGGGGCGAGGGGGGCAACATTCAGTACTTC.

The genes are TRBV4-2 and TRBJ2-1; a possible D gene is TRBD2 (5 bases). The CDR3 contains 15 residues. V shed 0 bases and J shed 7 bases, with 13 bases lying between them. Germline V lookup: CDR1 LGHNA, CDR2 YNFKEQ. The CDR3 region has the DNA TGTGCCAGCAGCCAAGATAGGAGAACGGGGAATGAGCAGTTCTTC. Protein product: CASSQDRRTGNEQFF.

The chain carries TRBV6-6 and TRBJ2-3, with a weak D call TRBD2 (7 bases). This CDR3 has 15 amino acids. From germline, CDR1 is MNHNY and CDR2 SVGAGI (reference sequence). V lost 6 bases, J lost 0 bases, and 13 bases lay in between. In DNA form, the CDR3 reads TGTGCCAGCAGCCCGCGGGGGCTTAGCACAGATACGCAGTATTTT. Amino acid sequence: CASSPRGLSTDTQYF.

This CDR3 is CASSGGGSTDTQYF. CDR3 bases: TGTGCCAGTTCCGGCGGGGGATCCACAGATACGCAGTATTTT. The chain uses TRBV9 and TRBJ2-3; TRBD2 matches 7 bases. Losses at the gene ends were 8 bases for V and 2 bases for J; bases not matched to a gene: 8. The CDR3 sequence is 14 residues long. The germline CDR1 and CDR2 sequences are SGDLS and YYNGEE. The full variable domain, rest sourced from reference TRBV9 and TRBJ2-3, is DSGVTQTPKHLITATGQRVTLRCSPRSGDLSVYWYQQSLDQGLQFLIQYYNGEERAKGNILERFSAQQFPDLHSELNLSSLELGDSALYFCASSGGGSTDTQYFGPGTRLTVL.

This chain joins TRBV5-8 and TRBJ2-7; 7 bases line up with TRBD1. This CDR3 has 13 residues. V shed 5 bases, J shed 4 bases, and the junction held 6 bases outside the gene matches. CDR1 and CDR2 (germline): SGHTS, YDEGEE. In DNA, the CDR3 is TGTGCCAGCAGGGGCAGGGGGTTGTACGAGCAGTACTTC. This gives the protein CASRGRGLYEQYF.

V gene TRBV7-9 combines with J gene TRBJ2-7; maybe TRBD2 (5 bases). The CDR3 is 16 residues long. CDR1 SEHNR and CDR2 FQNEAQ come from the germline V gene (reference sequence). V gave up 6 bases and J gave up 7 bases, with 25 bases separating them. CDR3 DNA sequence: TGTGCCAGCAGTAGTTCCGCGGGCCGTCGAAGAACGGAGCAGTACTTC. Residues: CASSSSAGRRRTEQYF. Variable domain in full (rest from reference TRBV7-9 and TRBJ2-7): DTGVSQNPRHKITKRGQNVTFRCDPISEHNRLYWYRQTLGQGPEFLTYFQNEAQLEKSRLLSDRFSAERPKGSFSTLEIQRTEQGDSAMYLCASSSSAGRRRTEQYFGPGTRLTVT.

The CDR3 here is CASRSNYEQYF. CDR3 nucleotides: TGCGCCAGCAGATCAAACTACGAGCAGTACTTC. V usage is TRBV10-2 and J usage is TRBJ2-7; no firm D call. The CDR3 is 11 residues long. V was shortened by 6 bases and J by 3 bases, with 6 bases between the two germline ends. CDR1 WSHSY and CDR2 SAAADI come from the germline V gene.

This chain joins TRBV5-4 and TRBJ1-1; 8 positions match TRBD1. Per the germline V gene, CDR1 is SGHNT and CDR2 is YYREEE (reference sequence). Trimming at V came to 5 bases and at J to 0 bases, leaving 6 bases not matched to a gene. The CDR3 is 15 residues long. The CDR3 spells CASSGQGHMNTEAFF. The CDR3 nucleotides read TGTGCCAGCAGTGGACAGGGTCACATGAACACTGAAGCTTTCTTT.